This record covers a single T cell receptor (beta chain). The sample originates from a study of blood T cell repertoires in COVID-19. Across the whole study: Researchers got acute and convalescent COVID-19 samples from the United States, Italy and Spain. PBMCs, B-cell-depleted T cells, or T cells provided the cDNA or gDNA that made up the material.

Under the authors' procedure: Amplified reference gene primers provided the basis for estimating nucleated cell counts. The data were produced by immunoSEQ multiplex PCR, yet TCRdb's version contains in-frame clones alone and is incomplete. V and J calls and clone size are those listed in that table; D and trimming were worked out from the DNA. In the table there are nearly 95,000 clones, roughly 80% of which are singletons. V shed 4 bases and J 6 bases; nucleotides not matched to a gene: 7. The germline V gene has CDR1 SQVTM and CDR2 ANQGSEA. The CDR3 is 13 residues long. This TCR derives from a human donor in a cohort sampled during active COVID-19. V is TRBV29-1 and J is TRBJ2-3, with 7 bases aligning to TRBD2. The sequenced sample consisted of peripheral blood. The CDR3 nucleotides are TGCAGCGTTGCCCCTAGCGGTGCGGATACGCAGTATTTT. Translation: CSVAPSGADTQYF.